Listed here are 8 T cell receptor beta chains from one sample, sequenced in a study of OX40 agonist ivuxolimab in advanced cancers. Some clones are missing from TCRdb's copy, which holds only in-frame ones; the method was immunoSEQ multiplex PCR. The table records 65,000 to 80,000 clones, over 75% of them present only once. Sequencing used CD4+ or CD8+ T cells sorted from blood, obtained in a trial of the OX40 agonist ivuxolimab. Receptors originate from an adult with an advanced solid tumor such as melanoma, head and neck, liver or kidney cancer.

The chain carries TRBV19 and TRBJ1-1, with unresolved D. Germline V CDR1 and CDR2: LNHDA, SQIVND (reference sequence). This CDR3 is 13 amino acids long. Between the trimmed V and J ends, which lost 3 bases and 1 base, there was a span of 6 bases. CDR3 nucleotide sequence: TGTGCCAGTAGTATGAACGCGAACACTGAAGCTTTCTTT. Translation gives CASSMNANTEAFF. Variable domain in full (rest from reference TRBV19 and TRBJ1-1): DGGITQSPKYLFRKEGQNVTLSCEQNLNHDAMYWYRQDPGQGLRLIYYSQIVNDFQKGDIAEGYSVSREKKESFPLTVTSAQKNPTAFYLCASSMNANTEAFFGQGTRLTVV.

For the CDR3, the DNA is TGTGCCAGTAGTCCTGTCTGGGGGTCGAGCAATCAGCCCCAGCATTTT. It is translated as CASSPVWGSSNQPQHF. The rearrangement links TRBV19 to TRBJ1-5; a possible D gene is TRBD1 (5 bases). This CDR3 comprises 16 residues. Trimming cost V 5 bases and J 1 base, with 15 bases left between them. Germline values: CDR1 LNHDA, CDR2 SQIVND (reference sequence).

This clone was picked up one time. This chain connects TRBV7-9 to TRBJ2-7; TRBD2 aligns across 10 bases. After removal of 1 base from V and 6 bases from J, the junction contained 6 bases not matched to a gene. CDR1 and CDR2 (germline): SEHNR, FQNEAQ (reference sequence). The CDR3 totals 15 residues. CDR3 sequence reads: CASSLVASGSGEQYF. DNA for the CDR3: TGTGCCAGCAGCTTAGTGGCTAGCGGGAGCGGCGAGCAGTACTTC.

This CDR3 is CASSLLRGGVDYGYTF. The CDR3 DNA follows: TGCGCCAGCAGCTTGTTGAGAGGGGGCGTTGACTATGGCTACACCTTC. V usage is TRBV5-1 and J usage is TRBJ1-2; TRBD1 matches at 7 bases. In germline, CDR1 is SGHRS, CDR2 YFSETQ. With 1 base clipped from V and 3 bases from J, the junction kept 9 bases outside the gene matches. There are 16 residues in the CDR3.

This clone was counted once. The chain recombines TRBV29-1 with TRBJ1-1; 9 nucleotides agree with TRBD1. Germline CDR1 is SQVTM and CDR2 is ANQGSEA. With V trimmed by 4 bases and J by 5 bases, 5 bases remained unmatched. The CDR3 is 13 residues long. DNA for the CDR3: TGCAGCGTTGTCCGGGACAGGGCTACTGAAGCTTTCTTT. Translation: CSVVRDRATEAFF.

The rearrangement uses TRBV5-1 and TRBJ2-3; 7 bases are shared with TRBD2. The V gene's germline CDR1 is SGHRS and CDR2 YFSETQ. This CDR3 has 16 amino acids. V was pared by 0 bases and J by 6 bases, with 10 bases of the junction left unmatched. CDR3: CASSLVLAGGKDTQYF. CDR3 nucleotides: TGCGCCAGCAGCTTGGTTTTAGCGGGCGGGAAGGATACGCAGTATTTT.

The chain links TRBV7-9 to TRBJ2-2; D may correspond to TRBD1 or TRBD2 (6 bases each). The germline V gene has CDR1 SEHNR and CDR2 FQNEAQ (reference sequence). Between the trimmed V and J ends, which lost 2 bases and 3 bases, there was a span of 10 bases. The CDR3 extends over 15 amino acids. For the CDR3, the DNA is TGTGCCAGCAGCTTATATAGGGGGGACACCGGGGAGCTGTTTTTT. Translated, it gives CASSLYRGDTGELFF.

This rearrangement joins TRBV6-6 to TRBJ1-4; the match to TRBD1 covers 8 bases. CDR1 is MNHNY and CDR2 is SVGAGI in the germline V gene (reference sequence). V lost 5 bases and J lost 0; bases outside the gene matches: 2. CDR3 length: 15 amino acids. The CDR3 bases are TGTGCCAGCAGTCTGGACAGGGCAACTAATGAAAAACTGTTTTTT. It is translated as CASSLDRATNEKLFF.